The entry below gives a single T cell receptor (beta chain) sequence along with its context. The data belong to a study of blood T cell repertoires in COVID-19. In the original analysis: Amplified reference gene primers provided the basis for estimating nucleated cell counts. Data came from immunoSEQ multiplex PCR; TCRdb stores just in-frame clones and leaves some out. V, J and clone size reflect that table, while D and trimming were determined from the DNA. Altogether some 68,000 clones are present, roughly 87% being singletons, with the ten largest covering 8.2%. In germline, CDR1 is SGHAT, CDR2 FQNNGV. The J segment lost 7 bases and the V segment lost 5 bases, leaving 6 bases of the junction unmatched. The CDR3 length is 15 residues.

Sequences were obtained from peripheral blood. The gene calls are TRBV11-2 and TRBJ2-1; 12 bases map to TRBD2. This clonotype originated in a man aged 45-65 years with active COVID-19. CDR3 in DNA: TGTGCCAGCAGCATTCCTAGCGGGGGGGCTAATGAGCAGTTCTTC. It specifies CASSIPSGGANEQFF.